Following are 16 T cell receptor beta chains from one sample sequenced in a study of regulatory and conventional T cells in RAG deficiency. Only in-frame clones appear in the TCRdb table, and some are missing; sequencing was by immunoSEQ multiplex PCR. The sample lists about 5,500 clones, 85% to 95% occurring once. The sequenced sample was CD8+ T cells sorted from blood. These receptor sequences come from a human donor with RAG deficiency presenting as severe combined immunodeficiency.

The gene calls are TRBV4-1 and TRBJ2-5, with D hard to call. CDR3 length equals 11 residues. The V gene's germline CDR1 is MGHRA and CDR2 YSYEKL. V lost 0 bases and J 5 bases, leaving 1 base between the germline ends. The CDR3 region has the DNA TGCGCCAGCAGCCAAGAGGAGACCCAGTACTTC. Translated, it gives CASSQEETQYF.

The chain recombines TRBV19 with TRBJ2-1; possible D gene TRBD1, 6 bases. The CDR3 covers 16 residues. Germline assignment: CDR1 LNHDA and CDR2 SQIVND (reference sequence). Trimming pared 8 bases from V and 0 bases from J, leaving 17 bases between. The CDR3 region is CASAYDRTISYNEQFF. In DNA, the CDR3 is TGTGCCAGTGCATATGACAGGACAATCTCCTACAATGAGCAGTTCTTC. The full variable domain, in which reference TRBV19 and TRBJ2-1 provide the parts outside the CDR3, is DGGITQSPKYLFRKEGQNVTLSCEQNLNHDAMYWYRQDPGQGLRLIYYSQIVNDFQKGDIAEGYSVSREKKESFPLTVTSAQKNPTAFYLCASAYDRTISYNEQFFGPGTRLTVL.

The chain uses TRBV13 and TRBJ2-7; D is uncertain. The length of the CDR3 is 14 residues. The germline gives CDR1 PRHDT, CDR2 FYEKMQ (reference sequence). The germline V and J ends were trimmed by 5 bases and 3 bases, with 14 bases remaining between them. Written as DNA, the CDR3 is TGTGCCAGCAGCAAACCCTGGTCTGGCTACGAGCAGTACTTC. Protein: CASSKPWSGYEQYF.

This clone was detected only a few times. This chain uses TRBV19 with TRBJ2-1; 8 bases map to TRBD1. The V gene's germline CDR1 is LNHDA and CDR2 SQIVND (reference sequence). V gave up 8 bases and J gave up 6 bases; unmatched junction bases: 6. The CDR3 runs 13 residues. The CDR3 loop is CASQGRGLNEQFF. The CDR3, as DNA: TGTGCCAGTCAAGGCAGGGGGCTCAATGAGCAGTTCTTC.

This chain joins TRBV9 and TRBJ2-3; D not resolved. Germline CDR1 reads SGDLS; CDR2 reads YYNGEE. The V and J ends lost 1 base and 2 bases respectively, with 14 bases between them. This CDR3 comprises 16 residues. CDR3 protein: CASSVPTRGDTDTQYF. The CDR3 nucleotides are TGTGCCAGCAGCGTACCCACACGAGGTGACACAGATACGCAGTATTTT.

The chain recombines TRBV30 with TRBJ2-1; D call uncertain. The CDR3 has 12 residues. The V end lost 0 bases, the J end lost 6 bases, and 6 bases lay between the germline ends. Germline CDR1 is GTSNPN and CDR2 is SVGIG (reference sequence). The CDR3, as DNA: TGTGCCTGGAGTGTCATGGCCAATGAGCAGTTCTTC. Translating it yields CAWSVMANEQFF.

DNA of the CDR3: TGTGCCAGCAGCTTAAAGCAGTTCGGGACGAACACCGGGGAGCTGTTTTTT. It translates to CASSLKQFGTNTGELFF. The chain carries TRBV7-8 and TRBJ2-2; tentative D call: TRBD2 (5 bases). Germline V gene sequence: CDR1 SGHVS, CDR2 FQNEAQ. Trimming left V 2 bases short and J 0 bases short, with 13 bases between. CDR3 length: 17 residues.

The rearrangement links TRBV27 to TRBJ2-7; maybe TRBD2 (6 bases). The V and J ends lost 3 bases and 2 bases respectively, with 8 bases between them. The CDR3 spans 13 residues. Germline CDR1 reads MNHEY; CDR2 reads SMNVEV (reference sequence). The CDR3, as DNA: TGTGCCAGCAGTTTCGCGGGACCCTACGAGCAGTACTTC. This gives the protein CASSFAGPYEQYF.

The V call is TRBV7-9, the J call TRBJ2-5; maybe TRBD1 (5 bases). CDR3 length: 14 residues. Between the trimmed V and J ends, which lost 5 bases and 2 bases, there was a span of 12 bases. The germline CDR1 and CDR2 sequences are SEHNR and FQNEAQ (reference sequence). The CDR3 here is CASSAEQGQETQYF. In DNA form, the CDR3 reads TGTGCCAGCAGCGCCGAGCAGGGTCAAGAGACCCAGTACTTC.

This sequence joins TRBV27 and TRBJ2-7, with D tentatively TRBD1 (5 bases). The length of the CDR3 is 15 residues. Trimming took off 0 bases at V and 2 bases at J, with 11 bases between the two ends. CDR1 MNHEY and CDR2 SMNVEV come from the germline V gene (reference sequence). CDR3 residues: CASSLSTASAYEQYF. The CDR3 DNA reads as TGTGCCAGCAGTTTATCGACAGCGTCGGCCTACGAGCAGTACTTC.

V and J are TRBV4-2 and TRBJ2-7, with 9 bases matching TRBD1. The germline CDR1 and CDR2 sequences are LGHNA and YNFKEQ. This CDR3 is 15 amino acids long. The junction had 5 bases not matched to a gene; V was cut back by 4 bases and J by 1 base. CDR3: CASSPPGTGSYEQYF. CDR3 nucleotide sequence: TGTGCCAGCAGCCCCCCAGGGACAGGGTCCTACGAGCAGTACTTC.

Only one count was recorded for this clone. This rearrangement joins TRBV30 to TRBJ2-7; 8 bases fit TRBD1. J gave up 4 bases and V 4 bases, and 15 bases lay outside the gene matches. CDR1 GTSNPN and CDR2 SVGIG come from the germline V gene (reference sequence). The CDR3 consists of 16 residues. CDR3 bases: TGTGCCTGGACCTCCCTCACAGGGGGTGACTGGTACGAGCAGTACTTC. Its translation: CAWTSLTGGDWYEQYF.

The chain employs TRBV27 and TRBJ2-6, with no clear D. The CDR3 covers 12 residues. The V and J ends lost 5 bases and 3 bases respectively, with 2 bases between them. Germline V lookup: CDR1 MNHEY, CDR2 SMNVEV (reference sequence). DNA of the CDR3: TGTGCCAGCAGTATTGGGGCCAACGTCCTGACTTTC. It translates to CASSIGANVLTF. The variable domain in full, completed from reference TRBV27 and TRBJ2-6, reads EAQVTQNPRYLITVTGKKLTVTCSQNMNHEYMSWYRQDPGLGLRQIYYSMNVEVTDKGDVPEGYKVSRKEKRNFPLILESPSPNQTSLYFCASSIGANVLTFGAGSRLTVL.

V gene TRBV2 combines with J gene TRBJ2-3; D gene unclear. This CDR3 has 11 residues. The V and J ends lost 5 bases and 0 bases respectively, with 0 bases between them. CDR1 SNHLY and CDR2 FYNNEI come from the germline V gene. This CDR3 is CASSSTDTQYF. In DNA form, the CDR3 reads TGTGCCAGCAGTAGCACAGATACGCAGTATTTT.

The rearrangement joins TRBV7-9 to TRBJ2-7; 7 bases match TRBD1. Germline V gives CDR1 SEHNR, CDR2 FQNEAQ (reference sequence). The CDR3 sequence is 14 residues long. V lost 3 bases to trimming and J lost 2 bases; unmatched junction nucleotides: 4. The CDR3 region has the DNA TGTGCCAGCAGCTTTGACGACAGGGCCTACGAGCAGTACTTC. This encodes CASSFDDRAYEQYF.

The rearrangement links TRBV27 to TRBJ2-1, with D possibly matching TRBD2 (6 bases). V was clipped by 3 bases and J by 7 bases, with 7 bases between them. Germline-derived CDR1 and CDR2 are MNHEY and SMNVEV (reference sequence). The CDR3 loop spans 12 amino acids. As DNA, the CDR3 is TGTGCCAGCAGTTTGGGGGGTAATGAGCAGTTCTTC. Residues: CASSLGGNEQFF.